Listed here are 15 T cell receptor beta chains from one sample, sequenced in a study of cytomegalovirus exposure and HLA in healthy donors. Primers included in the PCR were 60 Vbeta and 13 Jbeta primers. Produced via immunoSEQ multiplex PCR; TCRdb's table is partial and in-frame only. In the table there are approximately 77,000 clones, approximately 70% of which are singletons. The sequencing sample was made of PBMCs. Receptors were obtained from a man aged 55 to 70 in good health and CMV-seropositive.

J is TRBJ1-5 and V is TRBV7-4; TRBD1 might be the D (6 bases). The CDR3 extends over 16 amino acids. V dropped 3 bases and J dropped 3 bases, with 15 bases sitting between them. CDR1 and CDR2 from the germline V gene are SGHVT and SQSDAQ. CDR3 protein: CASSLRTGHNNQPQHF. The CDR3 DNA follows: TGTGCCAGCAGCTTGCGAACGGGACACAACAATCAGCCCCAGCATTTT.

The count of this clone is one. J is TRBJ1-6 and V is TRBV30; D gene uncertain. CDR3 length equals 15 residues. Germline V gene sequence: CDR1 GTSNPN, CDR2 SVGIG (reference sequence). Trimming removed 6 bases from V and 2 bases from J, with 14 bases in between. The CDR3 DNA reads TGTGCCTGTCGAACAAAGGAGGCCTATAATTCACCCCTCCACTTT. Protein sequence: CACRTKEAYNSPLHF.

This CDR3 reads CASSPYGQGVYEQFF. The CDR3 DNA sequence: TGTGCCAGCTCACCATACGGACAGGGGGTTTATGAGCAGTTCTTC. The genes are TRBV18 and TRBJ2-1; 10 nucleotides align to TRBD1. The CDR3 contains 15 residues. Germline V gene sequence: CDR1 KGHSH, CDR2 LQKENI. The J segment lost 8 bases and the V segment lost 2 bases, leaving 6 bases of the junction unmatched. Full variable domain (remainder filled in from reference TRBV18 and TRBJ2-1): NAGVMQNPRHLVRRRGQEARLRCSPMKGHSHVYWYRQLPEEGLKFMVYLQKENIIDESGMPKERFSAEFPKEGPSILRIQQVVRGDSAAYFCASSPYGQGVYEQFFGPGTRLTVL.

The chain combines TRBV27 with TRBJ1-2; no reliable D call. Germline lookup yields CDR1 MNHEY and CDR2 SMNVEV (reference sequence). This CDR3 is 15 amino acids long. The V gene lost 2 bases and the J gene lost 0 bases, with 10 bases spanning the gap. In DNA form, the CDR3 reads TGTGCCAGCAGTTTAACGGGGAGCACTAACTATGGCTACACCTTC. Its protein product is CASSLTGSTNYGYTF.

This clone has just a few counts. This chain joins TRBV2 and TRBJ1-2, with 8 nucleotides matching TRBD1. The CDR3 spans 14 residues. Germline loops: CDR1 SNHLY, CDR2 FYNNEI. V dropped 2 bases and J dropped 4; count of bases not matched to a gene: 3. CDR3 in DNA: TGTGCCAGCAGTGAATCGGGACAGGTCTATGGCTACACCTTC. Amino acid sequence: CASSESGQVYGYTF.

The chain links TRBV7-8 to TRBJ1-5; D not certain. Germline V lookup: CDR1 SGHVS, CDR2 FQNEAQ. The CDR3 length is 16 residues. Trimming shortened V by 1 base and J by 0 bases, and 10 bases separated the two germline ends. CDR3 amino acids: CASSLEAGNSNQPQHF. As DNA, the CDR3 is TGTGCCAGCAGCTTAGAGGCGGGGAATAGCAATCAGCCCCAGCATTTT.

The chain uses TRBV5-1 and TRBJ1-2; 8 bases match TRBD1. CDR3 length: 13 residues. The germline CDR1 and CDR2 sequences are SGHRS and YFSETQ. V lost 4 bases to trimming and J lost 3 bases; unmatched junction nucleotides: 2. CDR3 nucleotides: TGCGCCAGCAGCCCAGGGGGCGACTATGGCTACACCTTC. It yields the protein CASSPGGDYGYTF.

This clone turned up a few times. J is TRBJ1-5 and V is TRBV6-6, with D unresolved. V dropped 3 bases and J dropped 3 bases, with 6 bases sitting between them. CDR3 length: 13 amino acids. CDR1 and CDR2 (germline): MNHNY, SVGAGI (reference sequence). The CDR3 here is CASSYLYNQPQHF. CDR3 coding DNA: TGTGCCAGCAGTTATCTCTACAATCAGCCCCAGCATTTT.

The chain couples TRBV6-6 to TRBJ1-2; 9 nucleotides agree with TRBD1. V trimming: 0 bases; J trimming: 5 bases; junction bases outside the gene matches: 4. This CDR3 is built from 15 residues. The V gene's germline CDR1 is MNHNY and CDR2 SVGAGI (reference sequence). The CDR3 loop is CASSYSTGGGYGYTF. In nucleotides, the CDR3 is TGTGCCAGCAGTTACTCCACAGGGGGCGGGTATGGCTACACCTTC.

CDR3 sequence (DNA): TGCGCCAGCAGCCAAGAATTATTAGTGGTGACTGAAGCTTTCTTT. Protein product: CASSQELLVVTEAFF. The chain is built from TRBV4-3 and TRBJ1-1, with D uncertain. The germline V gene has CDR1 LGHNA and CDR2 YSLEER. V lost 0 bases to trimming and J lost 5 bases, with 13 bases between them. The CDR3 consists of 15 residues.

This clone was seen a handful of times. The chain joins TRBV11-2 to TRBJ2-3, with D tentatively TRBD2 (6 bases). The CDR3 sequence is 15 residues long. Trimming stripped 5 bases from V and 0 bases from J, with 12 bases between. Per germline, CDR1 SGHAT and CDR2 FQNNGV. The CDR3 bases are TGTGCCAGCAGCCAAGGGCGGGACAGCACAGATACGCAGTATTTT. Residues: CASSQGRDSTDTQYF.

This clone was detected only a few times. CDR3 sequence: CASVGEGQSSYNEQFF. The CDR3, as DNA: TGCGCCAGCGTCGGGGAGGGCCAATCCTCCTACAATGAGCAGTTCTTC. V gene TRBV5-1 combines with J gene TRBJ2-1, with TRBD2 matching over 7 bases. The CDR3 is 16 amino acids. The germline CDR1 and CDR2 sequences are SGHRS and YFSETQ. V gave up 7 bases and J gave up 0 bases; unmatched junction bases: 10. Drawing the rest from reference TRBV5-1 and TRBJ2-1, the complete variable domain is KAGVTQTPRYLIKTRGQQVTLSCSPISGHRSVSWYQQTPGQGLQFLFEYFSETQRNKGNFPGRFSGRQFSNSRSEMNVSTLELGDSALYLCASVGEGQSSYNEQFFGPGTRLTVL.

This rearrangement joins TRBV27 to TRBJ2-5; no reliable D call. V was shortened by 5 bases and J by 1 base, with 8 bases between the two germline ends. CDR1 is MNHEY, CDR2 SMNVEV, per germline (reference sequence). CDR3 length: 13 residues. The CDR3 DNA is TGTGCCAGCAGTCCACGCAGCCAAGAGACCCAGTACTTC. This gives the protein CASSPRSQETQYF.

This rearrangement joins TRBV5-1 to TRBJ2-2, with TRBD2 matching 9 bases. V gave up 3 bases and J gave up 4 bases; unmatched junction bases: 16. This CDR3 has 19 residues. The germline gives CDR1 SGHRS, CDR2 YFSETQ. The CDR3 loop is CASSYLPGSGRTGTGELFF. The CDR3 DNA reads TGCGCCAGCAGCTACCTCCCGGGTAGCGGGAGAACGGGCACCGGGGAGCTGTTTTTT.

The rearrangement uses TRBV6-8 and TRBJ1-1, with D unresolved. Germline loops: CDR1 MNHGY, CDR2 SAAAGT. V was clipped by 6 bases and J by 0 bases, with 11 bases between them. CDR3 length: 14 amino acids. The CDR3 sequence: CASSEHIMNTEAFF. CDR3 in DNA: TGTGCCAGCAGCGAACATATCATGAACACTGAAGCTTTCTTT.